The present TCR beta chain was sequenced within a study of T cells in Graves' hyperthyroidism and ophthalmopathy. Study overall: Before treatment of any kind, peripheral blood was taken at initial diagnosis.

Amplification yielded TCR beta CDR3 regions, with RNA transcripts as the source. Initially, a first-round RT-PCR of the TCR CDR3 employed the HTBI primer set. TCRdb passed the multiplex PCR reads through MiXCR, listing each CDR3 protein once. The sample includes approximately 400,000 distinct CDR3 sequences, over 13% of them seen just once. Exclusion of patients followed from uncontrolled infection, other autoimmune disease, pregnancy or lactation. Using around 10 ml of fresh peripheral blood, PBMCs were prepared. Trimming left V 5 bases short and J 12 bases short, with 20 bases between. The germline V gene encodes CDR1 MDHEN and CDR2 SYDVKM. The CDR3 contains 14 residues. The table lists this clonotype with many counts.

The sample taken for sequencing was blood. The chain has TRBV28 and TRBJ1-5; D is perhaps TRBD1 (5 bases). The receptor was isolated from a man aged 45-65 years with Graves' ophthalmopathy. The CDR3 sequence is CASSPTGVSSFQHF. In DNA, the CDR3 is TGTGCCAGCAGTCCAACGGGGGTGTCAAGCTTCCAGCATTTT.